This T cell receptor beta chain came from a study of Graves' ophthalmopathy and Graves' hyperthyroidism. The TCR beta CDR3 regions underwent amplification from RNA transcripts. An initial RT-PCR round employing HTBI primers preceded a second-round multiplex PCR. TCRdb re-derived calls from the multiplex PCR reads in MiXCR, one entry per CDR3 protein. The sample has 200,000 to 300,000 distinct CDR3 sequences; roughly 50% are singletons. Remarks on this clonotype: A read error may account for a junction end that differs from germline.

Germline CDR1 is SSHAT and CDR2 is FNYEAQ (reference sequence). The CDR3 sequence is 13 residues long. The study enrolled ophthalmopathy donors with moderate-to-severe activity, CAS ≥3, NOSPECS ≥4 and duration under 3 months. Exclusion covered patients with other autoimmune diseases or uncontrolled infections (as well as pregnancy or lactation). The receptor was derived from an adult man with Graves' ophthalmopathy. This sequence joins TRBV7-7 and TRBJ2-2, with D unclear. The sample taken for sequencing was peripheral blood. The CDR3 sequence: CASSPDLTGELFF. CDR3 DNA sequence: TGTGCTAGCAGCCCGGACCTCACCGGGGAGCTGTTTTTT.